This passage covers 23 T cell receptor beta chains from one sample sequenced in a study of blood T cell repertoires in COVID-19. Sequencing used immunoSEQ multiplex PCR; TCRdb keeps in-frame clones, though not all of them. The data hold about 150,000 clones, with roughly 80% observed a single time. The sequenced material came from peripheral blood. The receptors shown here come from a woman over 75 with COVID-19, enrolled during active disease.

CDR3: CASSQDEGTGLFF. The CDR3 DNA reads TGTGCCAGCAGCCAAGATGAAGGGACAGGTCTGTTTTTT. The V call is TRBV3-1 (or the pseudogene TRBV3-2), the J call TRBJ1-4; 8 nucleotides align to TRBD1. There are 13 residues in the CDR3. V gave up 0 bases and J gave up 14 bases; unmatched junction bases: 5. Germline V CDR1 and CDR2: LGHDT, YNNKEL (reference sequence).

V gene TRBV5-1 combines with J gene TRBJ2-7; 10 bases map to TRBD2. This CDR3 is built from 14 residues. Trimming at V came to 0 bases and at J to 6 bases, leaving 3 bases not matched to a gene. From germline, CDR1 is SGHRS and CDR2 YFSETQ. The CDR3 protein is CASSLVAGGAEQYF. The CDR3 DNA sequence: TGCGCCAGCAGCTTGGTAGCGGGAGGTGCCGAGCAGTACTTC.

The chain couples TRBV9 to TRBJ2-3, with 7 bases that match TRBD2. The CDR3 has 14 amino acids. With V trimmed by 4 bases and J by 0 bases, 2 bases remained unmatched. The V gene's germline CDR1 is SGDLS and CDR2 YYNGEE. CDR3 DNA: TGTGCCAGCAGCCCTAGCGGCAGCACAGATACGCAGTATTTT. Translating it yields CASSPSGSTDTQYF.

Concerning this clone itself: Other nucleotide sequences in the sample specify the same CDR3. This rearrangement joins TRBV28 to TRBJ1-4, with unresolved D. Trimming removed 8 bases from V and 3 bases from J, with 10 bases in between. Germline V gene sequence: CDR1 MDHEN, CDR2 SYDVKM. This CDR3 has 13 residues. The CDR3 DNA reads TGTGCCAGCCGGACTGGGGCTAATGAAAAACTGTTTTTT. Amino acid sequence: CASRTGANEKLFF.

This clone came up once. The V gene is TRBV5-1, the J gene TRBJ1-2, with no clear D. The V end lost 4 bases, the J end lost 7 bases, and 17 bases lay between the germline ends. The CDR3 runs to 14 residues. Germline CDR1 SGHRS, CDR2 YFSETQ. Here the CDR3 reads CASSGEGSGSGYTF. The DNA for the CDR3 is TGCGCCAGCAGCGGGGAAGGGTCGGGATCTGGCTACACCTTC.

The DNA of the CDR3 is TGCGCCAGCAGCCAAGAATACGGAGGAACTAATGAAAAACTGTTTTTT. This codes for CASSQEYGGTNEKLFF. The chain carries TRBV4-1 and TRBJ1-4, with D hard to call. Germline CDR1 MGHRA, CDR2 YSYEKL. The V end lost 0 bases, the J end lost 1 base, and 9 bases lay between the germline ends. This CDR3 contains 16 residues.

The chain links TRBV5-1 to TRBJ2-7; 8 positions match TRBD1. The trim removed 0 bases at V and 6 bases at J, leaving 5 bases unmatched. There are 14 residues in the CDR3. Germline CDR1 reads SGHRS; CDR2 reads YFSETQ. In nucleotides, the CDR3 is TGCGCCAGCAGCTTGGTACAGGGGGTCAGCGAGCAGTACTTC. Its protein product is CASSLVQGVSEQYF. The whole variable domain, remainder taken from reference TRBV5-1 and TRBJ2-7, is KAGVTQTPRYLIKTRGQQVTLSCSPISGHRSVSWYQQTPGQGLQFLFEYFSETQRNKGNFPGRFSGRQFSNSRSEMNVSTLELGDSALYLCASSLVQGVSEQYFGPGTRLTVT.

V and J are TRBV5-6 and TRBJ1-6, with TRBD1 identical over 7 bases. With 4 bases clipped from V and 18 bases from J, the junction kept 13 bases outside the gene matches. The CDR3 has 13 amino acids. Germline CDR1 is SGHDT and CDR2 is YYEEEE. CDR3 region: CASSVKQGIQNHF. CDR3 bases: TGTGCCAGCAGCGTAAAACAGGGGATCCAAAACCACTTT.

The chain recombines TRBV28 with TRBJ2-3; 7 bases fit TRBD2. Germline V gene data show CDR1 as MDHEN and CDR2 as SYDVKM. The length of the CDR3 is 19 residues. Trimming cost V 2 bases and J 4 bases; bases outside gene matches: 18. Here the CDR3 DNA reads TGTGCCAGCAGTTTAGCCGCTGGGGGGGGTTCAAGGGGTGCAGATACGCAGTATTTT. This gives the protein CASSLAAGGGSRGADTQYF. The variable domain in full, completed from reference TRBV28 and TRBJ2-3, reads DVKVTQSSRYLVKRTGEKVFLECVQDMDHENMFWYRQDPGLGLRLIYFSYDVKMKEKGDIPEGYSVSREKKERFSLILESASTNQTSMYLCASSLAAGGGSRGADTQYFGPGTRLTVL.

This clone was found once. The genes are TRBV6-9 and TRBJ2-7; D possibly corresponds to TRBD1 (6 bases). The CDR3 is 19 amino acids. Trimming took 4 bases from V and 6 from J, leaving 31 bases between them. Germline CDR1 MNHGY, CDR2 SVAAGI. CDR3 sequence: CASSSPRGVTGQRGAEQYF. In DNA, the CDR3 is TGTGCCAGCAGTTCCCCCCGGGGAGTAACAGGGCAAAGAGGCGCCGAGCAGTACTTC.

Here the CDR3 reads CASVKAGYSNQPQHF. The CDR3 bases are TGTGCCAGCGTTAAGGCAGGCTATAGCAATCAGCCCCAGCATTTT. This sequence joins TRBV6-5 and TRBJ1-5; D is ambiguous. V was shortened by 8 bases and J by 0 bases, with 14 bases between the two germline ends. Germline lookup yields CDR1 MNHEY and CDR2 SVGAGI. The CDR3 is 15 residues long.

The chain carries TRBV18 and TRBJ1-5; D ambiguous. Per the germline V gene, CDR1 is KGHSH and CDR2 is LQKENI. CDR3 length: 15 amino acids. V dropped 5 bases and J dropped 5 bases, with 16 bases sitting between them. The CDR3 sequence is CASSLVRSPHQPQHF. CDR3 nucleotides: TGTGCCAGCTCATTGGTTCGGTCACCCCATCAGCCCCAGCATTTT.

The chain employs TRBV27 and TRBJ2-3; D is undetermined. The V gene's germline CDR1 is MNHEY and CDR2 SMNVEV (reference sequence). The V and J ends lost 6 bases and 3 bases respectively, with 10 bases between them. There are 13 residues in the CDR3. DNA for the CDR3: TGTGCCAGCAGCCTTCGCGGTACAGATACGCAGTATTTT. Its protein product is CASSLRGTDTQYF.

The CDR3 DNA follows: TGCAGTGCTAGAGATACAGCACCCCTCCACTTT. Its translation: CSARDTAPLHF. The chain combines TRBV20-1 with TRBJ1-6; no definite D call. Trimming shortened V by 0 bases and J by 11 bases, and 5 bases separated the two germline ends. Germline V gives CDR1 DFQATT, CDR2 SNEGSKA (reference sequence). This CDR3 has 11 amino acids.

This chain joins TRBV29-1 and TRBJ1-1; 7 positions agree with TRBD1. This CDR3 is 12 amino acids long. The V segment lost 7 bases and the J segment 3 bases; nucleotides outside the gene matches: 5. In germline, CDR1 is SQVTM, CDR2 ANQGSEA. CDR3 region: CSGRDSYTEAFF. DNA of the CDR3: TGCAGCGGACGGGACAGCTACACTGAAGCTTTCTTT.

This clone has more than one count but fewer than ten. The V call is TRBV7-9, the J call TRBJ1-1, with a possible D match to TRBD1 (6 bases). The germline gives CDR1 SEHNR, CDR2 FQNEAQ (reference sequence). Trimming left V 4 bases short and J 10 bases short, with 13 bases between. This CDR3 region has 12 residues. The CDR3 sequence is CASSSNNRAAFF. CDR3 DNA sequence: TGTGCCAGCAGCTCTAATAACAGGGCAGCTTTCTTT.

The J gene is TRBJ2-2, the V gene TRBV12-2; whether TRBD2, the table's D call, matches the DNA was not checked. TRBV12-2 is described as a pseudogene. The length of the CDR3 is 16 residues. CDR3 bases: TGTGCAAGTCGCTTAGCGTTCGGACTACAGGCCGGGGAGCTGTTTTTT. It encodes CASRLAFGLQAGELFF.

This chain joins TRBV3-1 (or the pseudogene TRBV3-2) and TRBJ1-6; D call uncertain. The V end lost 4 bases, the J end lost 6 bases, and 10 bases lay between the germline ends. The CDR3 has 14 residues. The germline V gene has CDR1 LGHDT and CDR2 YNNKEL (reference sequence). Written as DNA, the CDR3 is TGTGCCAGCAGCCTTAATCGGGGTAATTCACCCCTCCACTTT. Translation: CASSLNRGNSPLHF.

The chain recombines TRBV19 with TRBJ1-1, with a tentative D call TRBD1 (5 bases). Trimming removed 4 bases at V and 2 bases at J, with 14 bases between. This CDR3 is 15 amino acids long. From germline, CDR1 is LNHDA and CDR2 SQIVND (reference sequence). DNA for the CDR3: TGTGCCAGTAGTAATCGCGCAGGGATTAACACTGAAGCTTTCTTT. It encodes CASSNRAGINTEAFF.

V is TRBV19 and J is TRBJ1-1, with D uncertain. V dropped 2 bases and J dropped 11 bases, with 12 bases sitting between them. The CDR3 totals 12 residues. In germline, CDR1 is LNHDA, CDR2 SQIVND (reference sequence). This CDR3 is CASSINRVSAFF. CDR3 in DNA: TGTGCCAGTAGTATAAATCGGGTTTCGGCTTTCTTT.

This clone has a handful of counts. The rearrangement uses TRBV29-1 and TRBJ2-1, with 8 bases that match TRBD2. Germline assignment: CDR1 SQVTM and CDR2 ANQGSEA. The CDR3 contains 14 residues. Unmatched junction bases numbered 12, after V lost 6 bases and J lost 8 bases. CDR3 loop: CSVVGLAGLDEQFF. CDR3 in DNA: TGCAGCGTCGTGGGGCTAGCGGGCCTCGATGAGCAGTTCTTC.

The chain combines TRBV5-1 with TRBJ2-5, with TRBD1 identical over 10 bases. This CDR3 comprises 14 residues. With V trimmed by 0 bases and J by 4 bases, 0 bases remained unmatched. CDR1 and CDR2 (germline): SGHRS, YFSETQ. The chain's CDR3 is CASSLGQGAETQYF. The CDR3 DNA reads as TGCGCCAGCAGCTTGGGACAGGGGGCAGAGACCCAGTACTTC.

Remarks on this clone: At one end the junction does not follow the germline gene, possibly because of a read error. This chain uses TRBV6-1 with TRBJ1-2, with D possibly being TRBD1 (5 bases). Per germline, CDR1 MNHNS and CDR2 SASEGT. The CDR3 extends over 15 amino acids. In DNA form, the CDR3 reads TGTGCCAGCAGGGAAGGGGCCATAGCTAACTATGGCTACACCTTC. Its translation is CASREGAIANYGYTF.